The present T cell receptor beta chain was sequenced within a study of cytomegalovirus exposure and HLA in healthy donors. Ends included, the CDR3 has 15 residues. Germline loops: CDR1 MDHEN, CDR2 SYDVKM. As to this clone: Its target is unknown. The limits of the CDR3 on the DNA are not certain, so only TCRdb's listed CDR3 is given.

Study-wide results and limits: Usually a TCR sequence was rare, but some public TCRs were found in many donors. Analyzed later, association rates of TCRs varied across HLA loci, with DRB1 most and HLA-C fewest.

This PCR relied on a set of 60 Vbeta primers and 13 Jbeta primers. Here immunoSEQ multiplex PCR was the method, and the copy in TCRdb shows in-frame clones only, minus some. Here the sample spans roughly 120,000 clones, over 60% being singletons. The clonotype was recovered from a man aged 55 to 70 in good health and CMV-seropositive. The genes are TRBV28 and TRBJ1-2; TRBD1 is the table's D call and was not checked against the DNA. Sequenced material: PBMCs. This CDR3 reads CASSTSQGPRYGYTF.